The 16 T cell receptor beta chains in this list originate from one sample, sequenced in a study of CD8+ T cells in alopecia areata. RNA, once extracted, was reverse transcribed into cDNA for use as the sequencing template. Generated by immunoSEQ multiplex PCR, the TCRdb table keeps only in-frame clones and is missing some. The sample yields over 200,000 clones, roughly 57% seen once. The sequences come from CD4+ T cells sorted from blood, collected at week 0. These TCRs come from a human donor with alopecia areata.

As regards this clone: Other DNA sequences within the sample encode an identical CDR3. The V call is TRBV4-1, the J call TRBJ1-1, with no clear D. CDR1 and CDR2 (germline): MGHRA, YSYEKL. This CDR3 is built from 14 residues. Trimming pared 5 bases from V and 1 base from J, leaving 11 bases between. The CDR3 DNA is TGCGCCAGCAGCAGACCCGGCGGGAACACTGAAGCTTTCTTT. It encodes CASSRPGGNTEAFF.

This clone has at least ten counts. The gene calls are TRBV29-1 and TRBJ2-7; 8 bases align to TRBD2. The CDR3 loop spans 13 amino acids. CDR1 is SQVTM, CDR2 ANQGSEA, per germline. The ends lost 3 bases at V and 0 bases at J; junction bases unmatched: 1. CDR3 coding DNA: TGCAGCGTTGACAGCGGGGGCTCCTACGAGCAGTACTTC. Translating it yields CSVDSGGSYEQYF.

The J gene is TRBJ1-2, the V gene TRBV4-1; weak D call: TRBD1 (5 bases). Deletions cut 2 bases from V and 4 bases from J, with 11 bases between. Germline V gene lookup returns CDR1 MGHRA and CDR2 YSYEKL. The CDR3 is 14 amino acids. CDR3 DNA sequence: TGCGCCAGCAGCCAATACCAGGGAATCTATGGCTACACCTTC. The encoded protein is CASSQYQGIYGYTF.

This chain joins TRBV5-1 and TRBJ2-2; D gene unclear. The germline V gene has CDR1 SGHRS and CDR2 YFSETQ. The CDR3 sequence is 16 residues long. Trimming cost V 6 bases and J 7 bases, with 22 bases left between them. The CDR3 coding sequence is TGCGCCAGCACCATAGAGCCCCATACCAGCAACGGGGAGCTGTTTTTT. This translates into CASTIEPHTSNGELFF. Full variable domain (outside the CDR3, taken from reference TRBV5-1 and TRBJ2-2): KAGVTQTPRYLIKTRGQQVTLSCSPISGHRSVSWYQQTPGQGLQFLFEYFSETQRNKGNFPGRFSGRQFSNSRSEMNVSTLELGDSALYLCASTIEPHTSNGELFFGEGSRLTVL.

The chain combines TRBV5-1 with TRBJ2-7, with 9 bases lining up with TRBD1. The CDR3 contains 13 residues. With 4 bases clipped from V and 4 bases from J, the junction kept 3 bases outside the gene matches. The germline V gene encodes CDR1 SGHRS and CDR2 YFSETQ. This CDR3 is CASSTGQGYEQYF. Written as DNA, the CDR3 is TGCGCCAGCAGCACCGGACAGGGGTACGAGCAGTACTTC. Full variable domain (missing parts from reference TRBV5-1 and TRBJ2-7): KAGVTQTPRYLIKTRGQQVTLSCSPISGHRSVSWYQQTPGQGLQFLFEYFSETQRNKGNFPGRFSGRQFSNSRSEMNVSTLELGDSALYLCASSTGQGYEQYFGPGTRLTVT.

This clone was detected many times. The rearrangement uses TRBV7-8 and TRBJ1-1; D is possibly TRBD1 (6 bases). The CDR3 has 16 residues. From germline, CDR1 is SGHVS and CDR2 FQNEAQ. Between the trimmed V and J ends, which lost 5 bases and 0 bases, there was a span of 16 bases. CDR3 amino acids: CASSPTGSGLNTEAFF. DNA of the CDR3: TGTGCCAGCAGCCCTACAGGGTCGGGGCTGAACACTGAAGCTTTCTTT.

As regards this clone: A read error may account for a junction end that differs from germline. The chain carries TRBV29-1 and TRBJ1-1; no clear D gene. Germline V gene sequence: CDR1 SQVTM, CDR2 ANQGSEA. CDR3 length equals 11 residues. CDR3 sequence: CSVLGPAEAFF. As DNA, the CDR3 is TGCAGCGTTCTAGGACCCGCTGAGGCTTTCTTT.

V gene TRBV11-1 combines with J gene TRBJ1-1; D remains ambiguous. Trimming took off 5 bases at V and 7 bases at J, with 17 bases between the two ends. This CDR3 has 14 residues. Germline V gene lookup returns CDR1 SGHAT and CDR2 FQDESV (reference sequence). DNA for the CDR3: TGTGCCAGCAGCCCGGGATCCATCCGGCGTGAAGCTTTCTTT. It is translated as CASSPGSIRREAFF.

The chain uses TRBV9 and TRBJ2-2; the D gene is possibly TRBD1 (6 bases). The length of the CDR3 is 15 residues. The ends were cut back, 5 bases at V and 4 bases at J, with 15 bases in the middle. Germline CDR1 SGDLS, CDR2 YYNGEE. The CDR3 is CASRGTTGSTGELFF. CDR3 nucleotides: TGTGCCAGCAGGGGAACTACAGGGAGCACCGGGGAGCTGTTTTTT. Full variable domain (rest looked up from reference TRBV9 and TRBJ2-2): DSGVTQTPKHLITATGQRVTLRCSPRSGDLSVYWYQQSLDQGLQFLIQYYNGEERAKGNILERFSAQQFPDLHSELNLSSLELGDSALYFCASRGTTGSTGELFFGEGSRLTVL.

This clone occurred a few times. J is TRBJ1-5 and V is TRBV2, with D uncertain. In germline, CDR1 is SNHLY, CDR2 FYNNEI. Trimming removed 7 bases at V and 5 bases at J, with 9 bases between. This CDR3 region has 12 residues. CDR3 loop: CASNIGHQPQHF. The CDR3 DNA sequence: TGTGCCAGCAATATAGGGCATCAGCCCCAGCATTTT.

This chain links TRBV30 with TRBJ2-7, with a possible D match to TRBD1 (5 bases). Deletions cut 1 base from V and 6 bases from J, with 7 bases between. Germline lookup yields CDR1 GTSNPN and CDR2 SVGIG (reference sequence). The CDR3 runs 11 residues. The CDR3 DNA reads as TGTGCCTGGAGTGCTCAGGGCGAGCAGTACTTC. Its translation: CAWSAQGEQYF. The full variable domain, completed using reference TRBV30 and TRBJ2-7, is SQTIHQWPATLVQPVGSPLSLECTVEGTSNPNLYWYRQAAGRGLQLLFYSVGIGQISSEVPQNLSASRPQDRQFILSSKKLLLSDSGFYLCAWSAQGEQYFGPGTRLTVT.

This clone was observed a handful of times. V gene TRBV9 combines with J gene TRBJ2-3; a possible D gene is TRBD2 (6 bases). V was shortened by 4 bases and J by 1 base, with 13 bases between the two germline ends. In germline, CDR1 is SGDLS, CDR2 YYNGEE. CDR3 length: 15 amino acids. Here the CDR3 reads CASSTRTTRTDTQYF. The CDR3 bases are TGTGCCAGCAGCACGAGGACTACCCGCACAGATACGCAGTATTTT.

In its sample, this clone was seen many times. The V call is TRBV7-9, the J call TRBJ1-4, with a tentative D call TRBD1 (5 bases). The CDR3 is 12 amino acids. In germline, CDR1 is SEHNR, CDR2 FQNEAQ (reference sequence). The V gene lost 3 bases and the J gene lost 6 bases, with 5 bases spanning the gap. Written as DNA, the CDR3 is TGTGCCAGCAGCTTGGGGGATGAAAAACTGTTTTTT. Translating gives CASSLGDEKLFF. Full variable domain (remainder filled in from reference TRBV7-9 and TRBJ1-4): DTGVSQNPRHKITKRGQNVTFRCDPISEHNRLYWYRQTLGQGPEFLTYFQNEAQLEKSRLLSDRFSAERPKGSFSTLEIQRTEQGDSAMYLCASSLGDEKLFFGSGTQLSVL.

The rearrangement uses TRBV30 and TRBJ1-6, with TRBD1 matching over 8 bases. The CDR3 consists of 16 residues. Germline-derived CDR1 and CDR2 are GTSNPN and SVGIG (reference sequence). Unmatched junction bases numbered 9, after V lost 3 bases and J lost 5 bases. In DNA form, the CDR3 reads TGTGCCTGGAGACAGGGCAGGGGGCCCAATAATTCACCCCTCCACTTT. Translation: CAWRQGRGPNNSPLHF.

This clone was observed many times. The genes are TRBV19 and TRBJ2-1; 9 nucleotides line up with TRBD1. The CDR3 extends over 14 amino acids. Germline V gene sequence: CDR1 LNHDA, CDR2 SQIVND (reference sequence). With V trimmed by 3 bases and J by 6 bases, 3 bases remained unmatched. The CDR3 spells CASSMDRGRNEQFF. DNA of the CDR3: TGTGCCAGTAGTATGGACAGGGGCCGCAATGAGCAGTTCTTC. Filled out from reference TRBV19 and TRBJ2-1, the complete variable domain reads DGGITQSPKYLFRKEGQNVTLSCEQNLNHDAMYWYRQDPGQGLRLIYYSQIVNDFQKGDIAEGYSVSREKKESFPLTVTSAQKNPTAFYLCASSMDRGRNEQFFGPGTRLTVL.

The V call is TRBV9, the J call TRBJ2-5; 11 bases map to TRBD2. V lost 0 bases, J lost 6 bases, and 4 bases stayed unmatched. CDR1 is SGDLS, CDR2 YYNGEE, per germline. The CDR3 spans 15 residues. Written as DNA, the CDR3 is TGTGCCAGCAGCGTAGCGGGACTAGCGGACAAGACCCAGTACTTC. Encoded protein: CASSVAGLADKTQYF.